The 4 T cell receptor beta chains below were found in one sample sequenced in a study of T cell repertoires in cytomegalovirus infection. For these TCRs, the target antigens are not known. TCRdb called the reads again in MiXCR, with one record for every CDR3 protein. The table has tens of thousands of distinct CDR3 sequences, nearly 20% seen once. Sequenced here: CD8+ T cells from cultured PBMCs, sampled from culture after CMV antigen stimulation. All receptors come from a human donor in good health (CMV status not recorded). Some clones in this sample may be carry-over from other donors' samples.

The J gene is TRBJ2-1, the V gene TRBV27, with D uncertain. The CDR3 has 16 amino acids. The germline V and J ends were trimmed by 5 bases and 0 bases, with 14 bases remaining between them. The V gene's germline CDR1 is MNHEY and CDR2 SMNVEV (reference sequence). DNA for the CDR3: TGTGCCAGCAGTGGACGGATTGGTAGCTCCTACAATGAGCAGTTCTTC. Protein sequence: CASSGRIGSSYNEQFF.

The CDR3 is CASSLTVFTDTQYF. The CDR3, as DNA: TGTGCCAGCAGTTTAACGGTCTTCACAGATACGCAGTATTTT. This sequence joins TRBV12-3 or TRBV12-4 and TRBJ2-3, with unresolved D. This CDR3 is 14 amino acids long. The V and J ends lost 2 bases and 2 bases respectively, with 8 bases between them.

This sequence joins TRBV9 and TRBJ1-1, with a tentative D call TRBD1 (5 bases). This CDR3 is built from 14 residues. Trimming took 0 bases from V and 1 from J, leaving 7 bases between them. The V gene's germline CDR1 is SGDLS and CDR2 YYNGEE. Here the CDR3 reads CASSVDGQNTEAFF. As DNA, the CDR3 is TGTGCCAGCAGCGTAGACGGACAGAACACTGAAGCTTTCTTT.

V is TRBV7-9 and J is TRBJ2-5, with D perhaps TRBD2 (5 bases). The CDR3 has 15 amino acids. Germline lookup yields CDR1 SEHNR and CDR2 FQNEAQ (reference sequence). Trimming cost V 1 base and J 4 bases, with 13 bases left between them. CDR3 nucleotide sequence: TGTGCCAGCAGCTTAGGGCCGGAGGCAACAGAGACCCAGTACTTC. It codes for CASSLGPEATETQYF. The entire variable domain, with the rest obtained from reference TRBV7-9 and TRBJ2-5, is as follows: DTGVSQNPRHKITKRGQNVTFRCDPISEHNRLYWYRQTLGQGPEFLTYFQNEAQLEKSRLLSDRFSAERPKGSFSTLEIQRTEQGDSAMYLCASSLGPEATETQYFGPGTRLLVL.